Presented here are 21 T cell receptor beta chains from one specimen sequenced in a study of Graves' ophthalmopathy and Graves' hyperthyroidism. The study amplified TCR beta CDR3 regions using RNA transcripts. The first round was an RT-PCR with HTBI primers, and the second round was a multiplex PCR. TCRdb recomputed calls from the multiplex PCR reads with MiXCR, one row per CDR3 protein. Of 620,000 or so distinct CDR3 sequences in the sample, approximately 22% were seen once. Source material: peripheral blood. These receptors were obtained from a woman aged 18-29 years with stable Graves' hyperthyroidism. Some clones in this sample may be carry-over from other donors' samples.

This sequence joins TRBV6-1 and TRBJ2-4; TRBD2 might be the D (6 bases). Trimming took off 3 bases at V and 9 bases at J, with 12 bases between the two ends. Per germline, CDR1 MNHNS and CDR2 SASEGT. The CDR3 has 13 residues. CDR3 DNA sequence: TGTGCCAGCAGTGACGGGGCGGAGGGCATTCAGTACTTC. Translating it yields CASSDGAEGIQYF.

This clonotype occurred once. This may stem from a read error, because a much larger clone lies one nucleotide away. The V call is TRBV27, the J call TRBJ2-7; the D call may be TRBD1 or TRBD2 (6 bases each). Germline CDR1 reads MNHEY; CDR2 reads SMNVEV (reference sequence). The CDR3 runs to 12 residues. DNA of the CDR3: TGTGCCAGCAGTTTGATCGGGGGTGGACAGTGCTTC. It is translated as CASSLIGGGQCF.

This clonotype was counted at least ten times. This sequence joins TRBV2 and TRBJ1-6; 8 bases match TRBD1. J lost 7 bases, V lost 6 bases, and 5 bases had no gene match. Germline V gene lookup returns CDR1 SNHLY and CDR2 FYNNEI. The CDR3 is 14 residues long. The CDR3 DNA reads as TGTGCCAGCAGCCTGACAGGGGAGAATTCACCCCTCCACTTT. Translated, it gives CASSLTGENSPLHF.

At least ten counts were recorded for this clonotype. The chain combines TRBV28 with TRBJ1-1; 7 bases map to TRBD1. The CDR3 totals 14 residues. V lost 2 bases to trimming and J lost 4 bases; unmatched junction nucleotides: 4. Germline CDR1 reads MDHEN; CDR2 reads SYDVKM. The CDR3 bases are TGTGCCAGCAGTTTAAGGGGGCTGAGCACTGAAGCTTTCTTT. Its protein product is CASSLRGLSTEAFF.

This clonotype has a count of ten or more. The gene calls are TRBV7-2 and TRBJ2-7; maybe TRBD1 (6 bases). Germline V gives CDR1 SGHTA, CDR2 FQGNSA. V was clipped by 1 base and J by 0 bases, with 10 bases between them. CDR3 size: 15 residues. CDR3 sequence: CASSLVTGSSYEQYF. The CDR3 DNA sequence: TGTGCCAGCAGCTTAGTAACAGGGAGCTCCTACGAGCAGTACTTC.

This clonotype was seen many times. The genes are TRBV7-3 and TRBJ1-3; the D is unclear. Trimming took off 2 bases at V and 0 bases at J, with 11 bases between the two ends. Germline CDR1 reads SGHTA; CDR2 reads FQGTGA. The CDR3 spans 16 residues. The CDR3 is CASSLGVGDSGNTIYF. CDR3 DNA sequence: TGTGCCAGCAGCTTAGGGGTCGGCGACTCTGGAAACACCATATATTTT.

In this sample, this clonotype turned up a few times. The rearrangement links TRBV7-2 to TRBJ2-5; D is undetermined. Germline V gene lookup returns CDR1 SGHTA and CDR2 FQGNSA. The CDR3 is 13 residues long. The V end was cut by 1 base, the J end by 5 bases, with 8 bases between. This CDR3 reads CASSLEQLETQYF. As DNA, the CDR3 is TGTGCCAGCAGCTTAGAGCAGCTGGAGACCCAGTACTTC.

This clonotype was found many times. The chain employs TRBV12-3 or TRBV12-4 and TRBJ1-5; the D gene is possibly TRBD1 (5 bases). V gave up 5 bases and J gave up 6 bases, with 23 bases separating them. This CDR3 spans 17 amino acids. CDR3 in DNA: TGTGCCAGCAGTGGCCATCAGGGTTTAAGGTTGCTTCAGCCCCAGCATTTT. This translates into CASSGHQGLRLLQPQHF.

This clonotype was observed a few times. This chain connects TRBV12-3 or TRBV12-4 to TRBJ1-2; D not certain. The CDR3 sequence is 13 residues long. Trimming shortened V by 2 bases and J by 2 bases, and 6 bases separated the two germline ends. The chain's CDR3 is CASSLIRNYGYTF. The DNA for the CDR3 is TGTGCCAGCAGTTTAATCCGGAACTATGGCTACACCTTC.

V gene TRBV6-5 combines with J gene TRBJ1-1, with 11 positions matching TRBD1. The CDR3 is 16 residues long. After removal of 2 bases from V and 4 bases from J, the junction contained 6 bases not matched to a gene. CDR1 is MNHEY and CDR2 is SVGAGI in the germline V gene. The CDR3 spells CASSYGTGGRSTEAFF. The DNA for the CDR3 is TGTGCCAGCAGTTACGGGACAGGGGGGCGCTCCACTGAAGCTTTCTTT.

The table lists this clonotype with a few counts. This chain connects TRBV7-3 to TRBJ1-1; tentatively, D is TRBD1 (5 bases). The length of the CDR3 is 15 residues. The germline V and J ends were trimmed by 4 bases and 0 bases, with 12 bases remaining between them. Germline values: CDR1 SGHTA, CDR2 FQGTGA. In DNA form, the CDR3 reads TGTGCCAGCAGCTCCCCCGGGACTATGAACACTGAAGCTTTCTTT. Its translation is CASSSPGTMNTEAFF.

V and J are TRBV12-3 or TRBV12-4 and TRBJ1-5, with D maybe TRBD1 (6 bases). V lost 6 bases and J lost 4, with 16 bases in between. The CDR3 runs 15 residues. CDR3 DNA: TGTGCCAGCAGCCATTCCGGGACACTAAATCAGCCCCAGCATTTT. Its protein product is CASSHSGTLNQPQHF.

The rearrangement joins TRBV20-1 to TRBJ2-3, with D perhaps given as TRBD1 or TRBD2 (5 bases each). Germline CDR1 is DFQATT and CDR2 is SNEGSKA (reference sequence). The CDR3 runs 17 residues. Trimming removed 3 bases from V and 3 bases from J, with 22 bases in between. The CDR3 nucleotides read TGCAGTGCTAGGGGGGAGAGGGACCCAAGGAGGACAGATACGCAGTATTTT. Its protein product is CSARGERDPRRTDTQYF.

This clonotype has at least ten counts. The genes are TRBV12-3 or TRBV12-4 and TRBJ1-3; TRBD1 matches 7 bases. The CDR3 length is 15 residues. Trimming at V came to 6 bases and at J to 4 bases, leaving 9 bases not matched to a gene. The CDR3 DNA sequence: TGTGCCAGCAGATATGACAGGGTCTACGGAAACACCATATATTTT. Encoded protein: CASRYDRVYGNTIYF.

This clonotype has more than one count but fewer than ten. The chain uses TRBV5-1 and TRBJ1-5; TRBD1 is a possible D gene (6 bases). There are 14 residues in the CDR3. Germline CDR1 and CDR2: SGHRS and YFSETQ. Deletions cut 4 bases from V and 5 bases from J, with 13 bases between. CDR3 sequence reads: CASSVYRVDQPQHF. The CDR3 DNA reads TGCGCCAGCAGCGTATACAGGGTGGATCAGCCCCAGCATTTT.

This clonotype has a count of ten or more. V is TRBV12-3 or TRBV12-4 and J is TRBJ2-7, with D maybe TRBD2 (6 bases). The CDR3 contains 13 residues. V lost 5 bases and J 5 bases, leaving 13 bases between the germline ends. CDR3 DNA sequence: TGTGCCAGCAGTAGGGACTGGTCCGACGAGCAGTACTTC. Its protein is CASSRDWSDEQYF.

There are many counts of this clonotype. The chain employs TRBV20-1 and TRBJ2-7; 9 bases match TRBD2. Germline CDR1 is DFQATT and CDR2 is SNEGSKA (reference sequence). J was trimmed by 4 bases and V by 3 bases; bases with no gene match: 7. The CDR3 runs to 14 residues. The CDR3 is CSARDSGGGYEQYF. The CDR3, as DNA: TGCAGTGCTAGGGATAGCGGGGGCGGGTACGAGCAGTACTTC.

V gene TRBV19 combines with J gene TRBJ1-5; no clear D. CDR1 and CDR2 (germline): LNHDA, SQIVND (reference sequence). The CDR3 is made up of 15 amino acids. V lost 2 bases to trimming and J lost 2 bases, with 10 bases between them. The DNA of the CDR3 is TGTGCCAGTAGTATACGCGCGGGAGGCAATCAGCCCCAGCATTTT. Amino acid sequence: CASSIRAGGNQPQHF. The full variable domain, its missing parts supplied by reference TRBV19 and TRBJ1-5, is DGGITQSPKYLFRKEGQNVTLSCEQNLNHDAMYWYRQDPGQGLRLIYYSQIVNDFQKGDIAEGYSVSREKKESFPLTVTSAQKNPTAFYLCASSIRAGGNQPQHFGDGTRLSIL.

This clonotype was counted only a few times. The chain joins TRBV5-1 to TRBJ2-1, with D possibly TRBD2 on 6 matching bases. The CDR3 runs 10 residues. Deletions cut 7 bases from V and 7 bases from J, with 6 bases between. The germline CDR1 and CDR2 sequences are SGHRS and YFSETQ. This CDR3 is CASGGNEQFF. CDR3 in DNA: TGCGCCAGCGGAGGGAATGAGCAGTTCTTC.

This clonotype was recorded only once. In this CDR3 the conserved last residue, phenylalanine or tryptophan, is missing, so a read error is likely. J is TRBJ1-5 and V is TRBV12-3 or TRBV12-4, with D maybe TRBD1 (6 bases). V lost 1 base, J lost 5 bases, and 9 bases lay in between. This CDR3 spans 14 amino acids. DNA of the CDR3: TGTGCCAGCAGTTTAGGGGGGCTCGATCAGCCCCAGCATTAT. It codes for CASSLGGLDQPQHY.

This clonotype was counted ten times or more. The chain uses TRBV4-1 and TRBJ2-7, with D possibly TRBD2 on 6 matching bases. This CDR3 comprises 15 residues. Between the trimmed V and J ends, which lost 1 base and 2 bases, there was a span of 12 bases. CDR1 and CDR2 (germline): MGHRA, YSYEKL. The CDR3 spells CASSQVGGSPYEQYF. CDR3 nucleotide sequence: TGCGCCAGCAGCCAAGTCGGGGGAAGCCCCTACGAGCAGTACTTC.